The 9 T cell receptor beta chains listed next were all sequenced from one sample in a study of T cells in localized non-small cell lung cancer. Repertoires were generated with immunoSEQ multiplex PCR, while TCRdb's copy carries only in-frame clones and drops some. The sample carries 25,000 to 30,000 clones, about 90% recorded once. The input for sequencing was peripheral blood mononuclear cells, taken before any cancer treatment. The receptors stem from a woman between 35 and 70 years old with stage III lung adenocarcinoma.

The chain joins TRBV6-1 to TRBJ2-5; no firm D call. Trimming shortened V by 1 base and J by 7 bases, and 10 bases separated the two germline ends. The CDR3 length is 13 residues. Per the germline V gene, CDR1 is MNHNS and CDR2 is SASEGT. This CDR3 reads CASSEGSERTQYF. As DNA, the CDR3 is TGTGCCAGCAGTGAAGGAAGCGAGCGGACCCAGTACTTC.

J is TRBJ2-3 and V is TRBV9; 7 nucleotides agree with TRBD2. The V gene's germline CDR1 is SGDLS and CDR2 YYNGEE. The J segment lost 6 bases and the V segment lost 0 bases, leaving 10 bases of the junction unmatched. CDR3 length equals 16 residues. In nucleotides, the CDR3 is TGTGCCAGCAGCGTAGCTGGGGCGGGAGAGCGTGATACGCAGTATTTT. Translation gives CASSVAGAGERDTQYF.

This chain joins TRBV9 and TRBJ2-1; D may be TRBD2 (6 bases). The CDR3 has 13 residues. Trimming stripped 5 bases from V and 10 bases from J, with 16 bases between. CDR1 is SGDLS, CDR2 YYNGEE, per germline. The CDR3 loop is CASSLETGVEQFF. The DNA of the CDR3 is TGTGCCAGCAGTCTAGAGACGGGAGTCGAGCAGTTCTTC.

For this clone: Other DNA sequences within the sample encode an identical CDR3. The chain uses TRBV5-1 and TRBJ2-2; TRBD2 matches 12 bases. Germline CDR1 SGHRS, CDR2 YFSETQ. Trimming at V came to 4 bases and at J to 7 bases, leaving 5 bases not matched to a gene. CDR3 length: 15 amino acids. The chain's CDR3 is CASSQLAGGSGELFF. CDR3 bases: TGCGCCAGCAGCCAACTAGCGGGGGGCAGCGGGGAGCTGTTTTTT.

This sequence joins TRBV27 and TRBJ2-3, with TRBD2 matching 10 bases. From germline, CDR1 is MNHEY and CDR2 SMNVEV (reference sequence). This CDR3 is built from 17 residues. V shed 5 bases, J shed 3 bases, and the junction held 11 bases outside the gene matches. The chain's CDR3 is CASSLSPSGGRTDTQYF. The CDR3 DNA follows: TGTGCCAGCAGTCTCTCTCCTAGCGGGGGAAGGACAGATACGCAGTATTTT.

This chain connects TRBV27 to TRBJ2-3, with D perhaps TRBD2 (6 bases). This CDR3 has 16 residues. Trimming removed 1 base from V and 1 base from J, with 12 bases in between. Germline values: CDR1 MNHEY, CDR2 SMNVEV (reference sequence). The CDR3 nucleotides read TGTGCCAGCAGTTTATTACCGGGAGAGGGCACAGATACGCAGTATTTT. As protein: CASSLLPGEGTDTQYF.

The CDR3 here is CASRPTGVAGELFF. CDR3 DNA sequence: TGTGCCAGTCGCCCCACAGGGGTTGCCGGGGAGCTGTTTTTT. The V and J genes are TRBV19 and TRBJ2-2; 7 nucleotides align to TRBD1. The V and J ends lost 8 bases and 6 bases, in that order; junction bases with no gene match: 9. Germline assignment: CDR1 LNHDA and CDR2 SQIVND (reference sequence). This CDR3 is built from 14 residues. Variable domain in full (rest from reference TRBV19 and TRBJ2-2): DGGITQSPKYLFRKEGQNVTLSCEQNLNHDAMYWYRQDPGQGLRLIYYSQIVNDFQKGDIAEGYSVSREKKESFPLTVTSAQKNPTAFYLCASRPTGVAGELFFGEGSRLTVL.

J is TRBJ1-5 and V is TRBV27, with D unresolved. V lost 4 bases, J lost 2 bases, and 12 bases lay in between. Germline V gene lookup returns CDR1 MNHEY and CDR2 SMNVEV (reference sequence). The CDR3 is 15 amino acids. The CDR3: CASSSLGPGNQPQHF. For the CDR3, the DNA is TGTGCCAGCAGTTCCCTAGGACCGGGCAATCAGCCCCAGCATTTT.

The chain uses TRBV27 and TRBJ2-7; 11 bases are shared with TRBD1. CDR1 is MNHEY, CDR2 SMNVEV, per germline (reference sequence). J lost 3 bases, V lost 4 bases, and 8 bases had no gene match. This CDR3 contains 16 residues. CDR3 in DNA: TGTGCCAGCAGTTCCAATCCGGGACAGGGGGTCTACGAGCAGTACTTC. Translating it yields CASSSNPGQGVYEQYF.